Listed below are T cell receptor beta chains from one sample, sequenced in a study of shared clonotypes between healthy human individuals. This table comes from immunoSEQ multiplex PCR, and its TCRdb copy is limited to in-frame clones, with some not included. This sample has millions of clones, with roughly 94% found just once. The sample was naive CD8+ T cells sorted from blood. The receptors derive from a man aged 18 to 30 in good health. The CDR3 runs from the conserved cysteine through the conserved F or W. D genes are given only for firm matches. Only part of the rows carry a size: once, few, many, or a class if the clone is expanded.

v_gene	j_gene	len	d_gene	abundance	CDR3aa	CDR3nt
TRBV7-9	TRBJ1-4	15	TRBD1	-	CASSSGGQVNEKLFF	TGTGCCAGCAGCTCCGGCGGACAGGTTAATGAAAAACTGTTTTTT
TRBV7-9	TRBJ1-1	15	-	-	CASSLGRGGYTEAFF	TGTGCCAGCAGCTTAGGTCGGGGTGGATACACTGAAGCTTTCTTT
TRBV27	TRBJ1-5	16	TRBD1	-	CASSSITGGRNQPQHF	TGTGCCAGCAGTTCCATTACAGGGGGCCGCAATCAGCCCCAGCATTTT
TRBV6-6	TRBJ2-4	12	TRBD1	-	CASKQGENIQYF	TGTGCCAGCAAGCAGGGGGAAAACATTCAGTACTTC
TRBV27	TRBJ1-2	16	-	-	CASSPEGTGLGYGYTF	TGTGCCAGCAGTCCCGAAGGGACGGGCTTAGGGTATGGCTACACCTTC
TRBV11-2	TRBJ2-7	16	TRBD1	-	CASSHITGTGPYEQYF	TGTGCCAGCAGTCATATCACCGGGACAGGGCCCTACGAGCAGTACTTC
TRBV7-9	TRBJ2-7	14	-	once	CASSGAFVSYEQYF	TGTGCCAGCAGCGGGGCCTTTGTATCCTACGAGCAGTACTTC
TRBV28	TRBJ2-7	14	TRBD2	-	CASSRGGASYEQYF	TGTGCCAGCAGCCGCGGGGGGGCCTCCTACGAGCAGTACTTC
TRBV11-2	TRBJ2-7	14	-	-	CASSLGSGSYEQYF	TGTGCCAGCAGCTTAGGTTCCGGGTCCTACGAGCAGTACTTC
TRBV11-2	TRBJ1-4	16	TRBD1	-	CASSFQGEGTNEKLFF	TGTGCCAGCAGCTTTCAGGGGGAGGGCACTAATGAAAAACTGTTTTTT
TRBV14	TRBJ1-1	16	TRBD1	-	CASSHPTTGRTTEAFF	TGTGCCAGCAGCCACCCCACGACAGGGCGGACGACTGAAGCTTTCTTT
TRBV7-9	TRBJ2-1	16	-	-	CASSTPERSAYNEQFF	TGTGCCAGCAGCACCCCAGAAAGGAGCGCCTACAATGAGCAGTTCTTC
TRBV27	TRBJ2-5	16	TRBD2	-	CASSLGGGAAGETQYF	TGTGCCAGCAGTTTGGGCGGGGGGGCAGCCGGGGAGACCCAGTACTTC
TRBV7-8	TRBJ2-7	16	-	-	CASTHQYGTSGYEQYF	TGTGCCAGCACACACCAATACGGGACATCAGGATACGAGCAGTACTTC
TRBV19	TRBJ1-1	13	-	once	CASLPQGNTEAFF	TGTGCCAGCCTCCCACAGGGGAACACTGAAGCTTTCTTT
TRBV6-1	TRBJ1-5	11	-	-	CASSSHQPQHF	TGTGCCAGCAGTTCACATCAGCCCCAGCATTTT
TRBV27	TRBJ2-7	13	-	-	CASSLAGSYEQYF	TGTGCCAGCAGCTTGGCGGGCTCCTACGAGCAGTACTTC
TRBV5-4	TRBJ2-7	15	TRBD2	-	CASSLGRGASYEQYF	TGTGCCAGCAGCTTGGGGCGGGGGGCCTCCTACGAGCAGTACTTC
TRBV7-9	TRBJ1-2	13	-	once	CASSFQSNYGYTF	TGTGCCAGCAGCTTTCAGAGTAACTATGGCTACACCTTC
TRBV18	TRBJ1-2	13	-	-	CASSNQGNYGYTF	TGTGCCAGCTCAAACCAGGGGAACTATGGCTACACCTTC
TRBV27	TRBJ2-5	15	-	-	CASSWGRGAGETQYF	TGTGCCAGCAGTTGGGGAAGGGGGGCGGGGGAGACCCAGTACTTC
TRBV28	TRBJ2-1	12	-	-	CASSFRQIEQFF	TGTGCCAGCAGTTTTAGGCAGATTGAGCAGTTCTTC
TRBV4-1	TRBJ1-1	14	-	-	CASSQQSLNTEAFF	TGCGCCAGCAGCCAACAGTCGTTGAACACTGAAGCTTTCTTT
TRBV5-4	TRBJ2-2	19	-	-	CASSVGLAGGLFGAGELFF	-
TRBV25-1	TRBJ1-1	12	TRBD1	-	CASSETGAEAFF	TGTGCCAGCAGTGAGACAGGGGCTGAAGCTTTCTTT
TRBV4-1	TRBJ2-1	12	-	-	CASRGSYNEQFF	TGCGCCAGCAGGGGCAGCTACAATGAGCAGTTCTTC
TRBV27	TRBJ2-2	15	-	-	CASSSTGTNTGELFF	TGTGCCAGCAGTTCTACAGGCACGAACACCGGGGAGCTGTTTTTT
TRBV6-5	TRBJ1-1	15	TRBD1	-	CASSHPGQMNTEAFF	TGTGCCAGCAGTCACCCGGGACAGATGAACACTGAAGCTTTCTTT
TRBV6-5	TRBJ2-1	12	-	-	CASSNGLNEQFF	TGTGCCAGCAGCAACGGACTCAATGAGCAGTTCTTC
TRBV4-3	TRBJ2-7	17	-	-	CASSQDWGQGVLYEQYF	TGCGCCAGCAGCCAAGATTGGGGGCAGGGAGTTTTATACGAGCAGTACTTC
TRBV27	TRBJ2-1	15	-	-	CASSINPSEFNEQFF	TGTGCCAGCAGTATCAACCCAAGTGAATTCAATGAGCAGTTCTTC
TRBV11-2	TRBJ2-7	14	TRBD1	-	CASSGGQGVYEQYF	TGTGCCAGCAGCGGGGGACAGGGAGTCTACGAGCAGTACTTC
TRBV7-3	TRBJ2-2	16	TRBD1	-	CASSLQDRGRTGELFF	TGTGCCAGCAGCTTACAGGACAGGGGGCGGACCGGGGAGCTGTTTTTT
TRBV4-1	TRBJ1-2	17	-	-	CASSQKFGGGDLWWYTF	TGCGCCAGCAGCCAAAAATTTGGAGGGGGTGACCTATGGTGGTACACCTTC
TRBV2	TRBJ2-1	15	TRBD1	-	CASSEKGTGWAEQFF	TGTGCCAGCAGTGAAAAGGGGACAGGGTGGGCTGAGCAGTTCTTC
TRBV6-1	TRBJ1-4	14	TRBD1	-	CASSTGQGGEKLFF	TGTGCCAGCAGCACGGGACAGGGCGGTGAAAAACTGTTTTTT
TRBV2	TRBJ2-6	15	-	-	CASSDGSSGANVLTF	TGTGCCAGCAGTGACGGGAGCTCTGGGGCCAACGTCCTGACTTTC
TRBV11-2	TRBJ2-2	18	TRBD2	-	CASSLAKLSGRVLRELFF	TGTGCCAGCAGCTTAGCCAAACTTAGCGGGAGGGTTCTAAGGGAGCTGTTTTTT
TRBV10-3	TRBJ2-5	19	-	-	CAISGTGNGPTTFKETQYF	TGTGCCATCAGTGGCACAGGAAACGGACCTACCACATTTAAAGAGACCCAGTACTTC